The 7 T cell receptor beta chains below come from one sample, sequenced in a study of blood T cell repertoires in COVID-19. Using immunoSEQ multiplex PCR, the repertoire was profiled, and TCRdb retains in-frame clones only, with some absent. The sample has 200,000 to 250,000 clones, just over 85% seen once; the top ten hold approximately 6.1%. Sequences were obtained from peripheral blood. These receptors all stem from an elderly man with acute or convalescent COVID-19.

The CDR3 DNA follows: TGTGCCAGCAGCTTACTGCCGGTTTCGGGAAACACCATATATTTT. It codes for CASSLLPVSGNTIYF. This rearrangement joins TRBV7-2 to TRBJ1-3, with no clear D. The V gene's germline CDR1 is SGHTA and CDR2 FQGNSA. V was pared by 2 bases and J by 4 bases, with 12 bases between. The CDR3 runs to 15 residues. The whole variable domain, filled in from reference TRBV7-2 and TRBJ1-3, reads GAGVSQSPSNKVTEKGKDVELRCDPISGHTALYWYRQSLGQGLEFLIYFQGNSAPDKSGLPSDRFSAERTGGSVSTLTIQRTQQEDSAVYLCASSLLPVSGNTIYFGEGSWLTVV.

The chain links TRBV11-2 to TRBJ2-7, with TRBD2 matching over 9 bases. Germline trimming cut 1 base from V and 0 bases from J; bases unmatched to any gene: 10. CDR3 length equals 18 residues. Germline assignment: CDR1 SGHAT and CDR2 FQNNGV. The DNA of the CDR3 is TGTGCCAGCAGCTTAGCGCTAGCGGGAAGCCCCAGCTCCTACGAGCAGTACTTC. Residues: CASSLALAGSPSSYEQYF.

The rearrangement uses TRBV19 and TRBJ2-2; possible D gene TRBD2, 6 bases. Per germline, CDR1 LNHDA and CDR2 SQIVND (reference sequence). The V and J ends lost 10 bases and 2 bases respectively, with 17 bases between them. The CDR3 totals 15 residues. The CDR3 here is CATHRGRTNTGELFF. The DNA for the CDR3 is TGTGCCACCCACCGGGGGAGGACAAACACCGGGGAGCTGTTTTTT.

The chain employs TRBV5-1 and TRBJ2-3; 12 nucleotides agree with TRBD2. Germline values: CDR1 SGHRS, CDR2 YFSETQ. This CDR3 spans 16 amino acids. The junction had 6 bases not matched to a gene; V was cut back by 4 bases and J by 3 bases. The CDR3 loop is CASSLRTSGMTDTQYF. The CDR3 DNA sequence: TGCGCCAGCAGCCTTCGGACTAGCGGGATGACAGATACGCAGTATTTT.

V is TRBV13 and J is TRBJ2-1; 11 positions agree with TRBD2. Germline values: CDR1 PRHDT, CDR2 FYEKMQ (reference sequence). The J segment lost 10 bases and the V segment lost 6 bases, leaving 11 bases of the junction unmatched. The CDR3 sequence is 15 residues long. The CDR3 region is CASSKTSGSYREQFF. For the CDR3, the DNA is TGTGCCAGCAGTAAAACTAGCGGGAGCTACCGCGAGCAGTTCTTC.

This clone was found a few times. The chain uses TRBV19 and TRBJ1-5, with 7 bases lining up with TRBD1. Germline CDR1 reads LNHDA; CDR2 reads SQIVND (reference sequence). This CDR3 spans 14 amino acids. V shed 7 bases and J 6 bases; nucleotides not matched to a gene: 9. The CDR3 region has the DNA TGTGCCAGTACACCACAGGGGTCGGGTCAGCCCCAGCATTTT. Protein product: CASTPQGSGQPQHF.

The chain joins TRBV5-1 to TRBJ2-2; no firm D call. This CDR3 comprises 13 residues. Germline V gene sequence: CDR1 SGHRS, CDR2 YFSETQ. Trimming removed 0 bases from V and 3 bases from J, with 3 bases in between. CDR3 region: CASSLGDTGELFF. CDR3 nucleotides: TGCGCCAGCAGCTTGGGAGACACCGGGGAGCTGTTTTTT.